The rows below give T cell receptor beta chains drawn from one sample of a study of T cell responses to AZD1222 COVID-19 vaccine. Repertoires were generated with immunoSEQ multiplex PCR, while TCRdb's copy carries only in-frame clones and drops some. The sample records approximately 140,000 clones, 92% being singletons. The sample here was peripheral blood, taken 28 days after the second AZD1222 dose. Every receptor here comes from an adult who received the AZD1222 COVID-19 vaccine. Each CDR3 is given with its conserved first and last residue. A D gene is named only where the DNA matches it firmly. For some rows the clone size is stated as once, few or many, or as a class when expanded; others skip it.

cdr3_aa: CASSLGGANYGYTF; cdr3_nt: TGTGCCAGCAGCTTAGGCGGAGCTAACTATGGCTACACCTTC; d_call: NA; v_call: TRBV7-9; j_call: TRBJ1-2; clone_size: NA; cdr3_length: 14
cdr3_aa: CASEWDAGDYEQYF; cdr3_nt: TGTGCTAGTGAATGGGACGCGGGGGACTACGAGCAGTACTTC; d_call: TRBD2; v_call: TRBV12-5; j_call: TRBJ2-7; clone_size: NA; cdr3_length: 14
cdr3_aa: CASSVAQDLYGYTF; cdr3_nt: TGTGCCAGCAGCGTAGCCCAGGACCTCTATGGCTACACCTTC; d_call: NA; v_call: TRBV9; j_call: TRBJ1-2; clone_size: NA; cdr3_length: 14
cdr3_aa: CASSFKMSGGELFF; cdr3_nt: TGTGCCAGCAGCTTCAAGATGAGCGGCGGGGAGCTGTTTTTT; d_call: NA; v_call: TRBV7-2; j_call: TRBJ2-2; clone_size: few; cdr3_length: 14
cdr3_aa: CASSVTVYEQYF; cdr3_nt: TGTGCCAGCAGTGTCACGGTCTACGAGCAGTACTTC; d_call: NA; v_call: TRBV2; j_call: TRBJ2-7; clone_size: once; cdr3_length: 12
cdr3_aa: CAWSPDRPHFLGYTF; cdr3_nt: TGTGCCTGGAGTCCCGACAGGCCGCACTTCCTCGGCTACACCTTC; d_call: NA; v_call: TRBV30; j_call: TRBJ1-2; clone_size: NA; cdr3_length: 15
cdr3_aa: CASKGGKDTQYF; cdr3_nt: TGTGCCAGCAAGGGGGGAAAAGATACGCAGTATTTT; d_call: NA; v_call: TRBV6-6; j_call: TRBJ2-3; clone_size: NA; cdr3_length: 12
cdr3_aa: CASSTGQGAREGNQPQHF; cdr3_nt: TGTGCCAGTAGTACCGGACAGGGGGCGAGGGAGGGGAATCAGCCCCAGCATTTT; d_call: TRBD1; v_call: TRBV19; j_call: TRBJ1-5; clone_size: NA; cdr3_length: 18
cdr3_aa: CASSPAGGAPKNIQYF; cdr3_nt: TGTGCCAGCAGTCCAGCAGGGGGCGCCCCCAAAAACATTCAGTACTTC; d_call: TRBD1; v_call: TRBV28; j_call: TRBJ2-4; clone_size: NA; cdr3_length: 16
cdr3_aa: CASSLGQGYETGELFF; cdr3_nt: TGCGCCAGCAGCTTGGGACAGGGATATGAGACCGGGGAGCTGTTTTTT; d_call: TRBD1; v_call: TRBV5-1; j_call: TRBJ2-2; clone_size: few; cdr3_length: 16
cdr3_aa: CASSQPGVSNQPQHF; cdr3_nt: TGTGCCAGCAGCCAACCCGGGGTTAGCAATCAGCCCCAGCATTTT; d_call: NA; v_call: TRBV4-2; j_call: TRBJ1-5; clone_size: once; cdr3_length: 15
cdr3_aa: CAWAIRPNTEAFF; cdr3_nt: TGTGCCTGGGCCATCCGGCCGAACACTGAAGCTTTCTTT; d_call: NA; v_call: TRBV30; j_call: TRBJ1-1; clone_size: NA; cdr3_length: 13
cdr3_aa: CAISEVRGETQYF; cdr3_nt: TGTGCCATCAGTGAAGTTAGGGGTGAGACCCAGTACTTC; d_call: NA; v_call: TRBV10-3; j_call: TRBJ2-5; clone_size: NA; cdr3_length: 13
cdr3_aa: CASSVGVSGNTIYF; cdr3_nt: TGTGCCAGCAGCGTGGGCGTCTCTGGAAACACCATATATTTT; d_call: NA; v_call: TRBV9; j_call: TRBJ1-3; clone_size: NA; cdr3_length: 14
cdr3_aa: CASSLGGANNEQFF; cdr3_nt: TGTGCCAGCAGCTTAGGAGGGGCCAACAATGAGCAGTTCTTC; d_call: NA; v_call: TRBV7-3; j_call: TRBJ2-1; clone_size: once; cdr3_length: 14
cdr3_aa: CAISDGQGASAFF; cdr3_nt: TGTGCCATCAGTGACGGACAGGGTGCATCAGCTTTCTTT; d_call: TRBD1; v_call: TRBV10-3; j_call: TRBJ1-1; clone_size: NA; cdr3_length: 13
cdr3_aa: CASSLEQTFYEQYF; cdr3_nt: TGCGCCAGCAGCTTGGAGCAGACCTTCTACGAGCAGTACTTC; d_call: NA; v_call: TRBV5-1; j_call: TRBJ2-7; clone_size: NA; cdr3_length: 14
cdr3_aa: CASSSLPSGFLKNASPTDTQYF; cdr3_nt: TGTGCCAGCAGCTCCTTGCCTAGCGGGTTTCTGAAGAATGCTTCCCCCACAGATACGCAGTATTTT; d_call: TRBD2; v_call: TRBV7-3; j_call: TRBJ2-3; clone_size: NA; cdr3_length: 22
cdr3_aa: CASSLTRDNYGYTF; cdr3_nt: TGTGCCAGCAGCCTCACCCGGGATAACTATGGCTACACCTTC; d_call: NA; v_call: TRBV5-5; j_call: TRBJ1-2; clone_size: NA; cdr3_length: 14
cdr3_aa: CASSPASGNTIYF; cdr3_nt: TGTGCCAGTAGTCCCGCCTCTGGAAACACCATATATTTT; d_call: NA; v_call: TRBV19; j_call: TRBJ1-3; clone_size: NA; cdr3_length: 13
cdr3_aa: CASSLGRAYNEQFF; cdr3_nt: TGTGCCAGCAGCTTGGGAAGGGCTTACAATGAGCAGTTCTTC; d_call: NA; v_call: TRBV5-4; j_call: TRBJ2-1; clone_size: NA; cdr3_length: 14
cdr3_aa: CAISESGGNTEAFF; cdr3_nt: TGTGCCATCAGTGAGTCCGGAGGGAACACTGAAGCTTTCTTT; d_call: NA; v_call: TRBV10-3; j_call: TRBJ1-1; clone_size: NA; cdr3_length: 14
cdr3_aa: CASRGGRRGSSGEKLFF; cdr3_nt: TGTGCCAGCAGGGGCGGGCGGCGGGGGAGTTCAGGGGAAAAACTGTTTTTT; d_call: NA; v_call: TRBV25-1; j_call: TRBJ1-4; clone_size: NA; cdr3_length: 17
cdr3_aa: CASSSVLAGADNEQFF; cdr3_nt: TGTGCCAGCAGCTCCGTTTTAGCGGGGGCGGACAATGAGCAGTTCTTC; d_call: TRBD2; v_call: TRBV11-3; j_call: TRBJ2-1; clone_size: NA; cdr3_length: 16
cdr3_aa: CASSPTGQGFNEKLFF; cdr3_nt: TGTGCCAGCTCACCAACGGGACAGGGGTTTAATGAAAAACTGTTTTTT; d_call: TRBD1; v_call: TRBV18; j_call: TRBJ1-4; clone_size: NA; cdr3_length: 16
cdr3_aa: CASSLGLASSYEQYF; cdr3_nt: TGTGCCAGCAGTTTGGGACTAGCGTCCTCCTACGAGCAGTACTTC; d_call: TRBD2; v_call: TRBV6-2/TRBV6-3; j_call: TRBJ2-7; clone_size: NA; cdr3_length: 15
cdr3_aa: CASSPGTGGFEQYF; cdr3_nt: TGTGCCAGCAGCCCCGGGACAGGGGGCTTCGAGCAGTACTTC; d_call: TRBD1; v_call: TRBV5-5; j_call: TRBJ2-7; clone_size: NA; cdr3_length: 14
cdr3_aa: CAISRDRMNTEAFF; cdr3_nt: TGTGCCATCAGCCGTGATCGGATGAACACTGAAGCTTTCTTT; d_call: NA; v_call: TRBV10-3; j_call: TRBJ1-1; clone_size: NA; cdr3_length: 14
cdr3_aa: CASSPPQGAAEKLFF; cdr3_nt: TGTGCCAGCTCACCACCCCAGGGGGCCGCGGAAAAACTGTTTTTT; d_call: TRBD1; v_call: TRBV18; j_call: TRBJ1-4; clone_size: NA; cdr3_length: 15
cdr3_aa: CASSLVAGNNEQFF; cdr3_nt: TGTGCCAGCAGCTTGGTAGCGGGGAACAATGAGCAGTTCTTC; d_call: TRBD2; v_call: TRBV5-6; j_call: TRBJ2-1; clone_size: NA; cdr3_length: 14
cdr3_aa: CASSYSNRDYGYTF; cdr3_nt: TGTGCCAGCAGTTACTCGAATCGGGATTATGGCTACACCTTC; d_call: NA; v_call: TRBV6-5; j_call: TRBJ1-2; clone_size: NA; cdr3_length: 14
cdr3_aa: CTSGITDTQYF; cdr3_nt: TGTACTTCGGGGATCACAGATACGCAGTATTTT; d_call: NA; v_call: TRBV30; j_call: TRBJ2-3; clone_size: NA; cdr3_length: 11
cdr3_aa: CASSQEGNSNQPQHF; cdr3_nt: TGTGCCAGCAGCCAAGAAGGTAATAGCAATCAGCCCCAGCATTTT; d_call: NA; v_call: TRBV3-1/TRBV3-2; j_call: TRBJ1-5; clone_size: NA; cdr3_length: 15
cdr3_aa: CASSTRRANYGYTF; cdr3_nt: TGTGCCAGCAGTACCCGACGGGCTAACTATGGCTACACCTTC; d_call: NA; v_call: TRBV6-2/TRBV6-3; j_call: TRBJ1-2; clone_size: NA; cdr3_length: 14
cdr3_aa: CASSHPEGGRETNYGYTF; cdr3_nt: TGTGCCAGCAGCCACCCAGAGGGGGGCCGGGAGACCAACTATGGCTACACCTTC; d_call: NA; v_call: TRBV3-1/TRBV3-2; j_call: TRBJ1-2; clone_size: NA; cdr3_length: 18
cdr3_aa: CAWRRGVGEKLFF; cdr3_nt: TGTGCCTGGAGGAGAGGGGTAGGAGAAAAACTGTTTTTT; d_call: NA; v_call: TRBV30; j_call: TRBJ1-4; clone_size: NA; cdr3_length: 13
cdr3_aa: CASSYSTASYGYTF; cdr3_nt: TGTGCCAGCAGTTACTCTACAGCCAGCTATGGCTACACCTTC; d_call: NA; v_call: TRBV6-2/TRBV6-3; j_call: TRBJ1-2; clone_size: NA; cdr3_length: 14
cdr3_aa: CAWSEGLGNQPQHF; cdr3_nt: TGTGCCTGGAGCGAGGGATTGGGCAATCAGCCCCAGCATTTT; d_call: NA; v_call: TRBV30; j_call: TRBJ1-5; clone_size: NA; cdr3_length: 14
cdr3_aa: CASSYFGGQGRFAGELFF; cdr3_nt: TGTGCCAGCAGTTACTTCGGGGGACAGGGGAGGTTCGCCGGGGAGCTGTTTTTT; d_call: TRBD1; v_call: TRBV6-2/TRBV6-3; j_call: TRBJ2-2; clone_size: NA; cdr3_length: 18
cdr3_aa: CATSTRTDRKSTDTQYF; cdr3_nt: TGTGCCACCAGCACCAGAACCGACAGGAAGAGCACAGATACGCAGTATTTT; d_call: NA; v_call: TRBV15; j_call: TRBJ2-3; clone_size: once; cdr3_length: 17
cdr3_aa: CASSPGGYEQYF; cdr3_nt: TGTGCCAGCAGCCCGGGGGGGTACGAGCAGTACTTC; d_call: TRBD2; v_call: TRBV7-2; j_call: TRBJ2-7; clone_size: few; cdr3_length: 12
cdr3_aa: CASSQDLTTNEQFF; cdr3_nt: TGTGCCAGCAGCCAAGATTTAACAACTAATGAGCAGTTCTTC; d_call: NA; v_call: TRBV3-1/TRBV3-2; j_call: TRBJ2-1; clone_size: NA; cdr3_length: 14
cdr3_aa: CASRHGRTLGNGYTF; cdr3_nt: TGTGCCAGCAGGCACGGTAGGACCCTAGGGAATGGCTACACCTTC; d_call: NA; v_call: TRBV7-9; j_call: TRBJ1-2; clone_size: NA; cdr3_length: 15
cdr3_aa: CASSPNTEAFF; cdr3_nt: TGTGCCAGCAGCCCTAACACTGAAGCTTTCTTT; d_call: NA; v_call: TRBV6-6; j_call: TRBJ1-1; clone_size: NA; cdr3_length: 11
cdr3_aa: CASSLGQGGSDTQYF; cdr3_nt: TGCGCCAGCAGCTTGGGACAGGGAGGGTCAGATACGCAGTATTTT; d_call: NA; v_call: TRBV5-1; j_call: TRBJ2-3; clone_size: NA; cdr3_length: 15
cdr3_aa: CASSGGTERNTEAFF; cdr3_nt: TGTGCCAGCAGCGGAGGGACTGAAAGGAACACTGAAGCTTTCTTT; d_call: NA; v_call: TRBV9; j_call: TRBJ1-1; clone_size: NA; cdr3_length: 15
cdr3_aa: CASRSSGSNTGELFF; cdr3_nt: TGTGCCAGCAGGTCGAGCGGGAGCAACACCGGGGAGCTGTTTTTT; d_call: TRBD2; v_call: TRBV6-5; j_call: TRBJ2-2; clone_size: NA; cdr3_length: 15
cdr3_aa: CATSGQGDTGELFF; cdr3_nt: TGTGCCACCTCCGGACAGGGGGACACCGGGGAGCTGTTTTTT; d_call: TRBD1; v_call: TRBV24-1; j_call: TRBJ2-2; clone_size: few; cdr3_length: 14
cdr3_aa: CASSEARVGTEAFF; cdr3_nt: TGTGCCAGCAGTGAAGCCAGGGTGGGAACTGAAGCTTTCTTT; d_call: NA; v_call: TRBV25-1; j_call: TRBJ1-1; clone_size: NA; cdr3_length: 14
cdr3_aa: CASSSRTSGRIDEQFF; cdr3_nt: TGTGCCAGTAGTTCCCGGACTAGCGGGAGAATCGATGAGCAGTTCTTC; d_call: TRBD2; v_call: TRBV19; j_call: TRBJ2-1; clone_size: NA; cdr3_length: 16
cdr3_aa: CASSIGAGEQPQHF; cdr3_nt: TGTGCCAGTAGTATCGGGGCAGGGGAACAGCCCCAGCATTTT; d_call: NA; v_call: TRBV19; j_call: TRBJ1-5; clone_size: NA; cdr3_length: 14
cdr3_aa: CASSLAGQSEQFF; cdr3_nt: TGCGCCAGCAGCTTGGCAGGCCAATCTGAGCAGTTCTTC; d_call: NA; v_call: TRBV5-1; j_call: TRBJ2-1; clone_size: NA; cdr3_length: 13
cdr3_aa: CASSYSGSASSYNEQFF; cdr3_nt: TGTGCCAGCAGTTACTCCGGTAGCGCGAGCTCCTACAATGAGCAGTTCTTC; d_call: NA; v_call: TRBV6-2/TRBV6-3; j_call: TRBJ2-1; clone_size: few; cdr3_length: 17
cdr3_aa: CASSIRSPNEQFF; cdr3_nt: TGTGCCAGTAGTATACGATCCCCTAATGAGCAGTTCTTC; d_call: NA; v_call: TRBV19; j_call: TRBJ2-1; clone_size: once; cdr3_length: 13
cdr3_aa: CATSRGLAGVYEQFF; cdr3_nt: TGTGCCACCAGCAGAGGACTAGCGGGAGTGTATGAGCAGTTCTTC; d_call: TRBD2; v_call: TRBV15; j_call: TRBJ2-1; clone_size: NA; cdr3_length: 15
cdr3_aa: CASSSGTGLGEQYF; cdr3_nt: TGTGCCAGCAGTTCCGGGACAGGCTTGGGCGAGCAGTACTTC; d_call: TRBD1; v_call: TRBV2; j_call: TRBJ2-7; clone_size: NA; cdr3_length: 14
cdr3_aa: CASSQEEGSFYEQYF; cdr3_nt: TGCGCCAGCAGCCAAGAGGAGGGTTCCTTCTACGAGCAGTACTTC; d_call: NA; v_call: TRBV4-1; j_call: TRBJ2-7; clone_size: once; cdr3_length: 15
cdr3_aa: CASSPSDGVYEQYF; cdr3_nt: TGTGCCAGCAGTCCCTCTGATGGGGTCTACGAGCAGTACTTC; d_call: NA; v_call: TRBV6-5; j_call: TRBJ2-7; clone_size: NA; cdr3_length: 14